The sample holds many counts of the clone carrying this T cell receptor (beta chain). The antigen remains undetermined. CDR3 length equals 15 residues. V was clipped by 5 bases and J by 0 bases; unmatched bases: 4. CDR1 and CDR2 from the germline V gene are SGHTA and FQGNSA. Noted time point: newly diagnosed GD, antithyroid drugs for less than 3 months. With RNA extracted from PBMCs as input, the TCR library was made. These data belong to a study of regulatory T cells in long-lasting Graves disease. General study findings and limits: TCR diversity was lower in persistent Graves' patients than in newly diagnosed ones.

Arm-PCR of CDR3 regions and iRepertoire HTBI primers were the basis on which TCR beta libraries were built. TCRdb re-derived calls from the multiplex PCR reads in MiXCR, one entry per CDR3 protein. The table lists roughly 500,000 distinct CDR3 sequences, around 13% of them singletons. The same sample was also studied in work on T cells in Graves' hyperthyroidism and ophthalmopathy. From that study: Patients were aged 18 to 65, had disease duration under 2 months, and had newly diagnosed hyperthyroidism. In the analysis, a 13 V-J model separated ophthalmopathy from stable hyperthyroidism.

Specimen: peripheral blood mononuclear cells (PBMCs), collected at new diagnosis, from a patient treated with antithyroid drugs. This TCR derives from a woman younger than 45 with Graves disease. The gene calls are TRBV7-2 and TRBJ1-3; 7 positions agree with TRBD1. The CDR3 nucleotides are TGTGCCAGCAGCAACCGGGACAGCTCTGGAAACACCATATATTTT. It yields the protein CASSNRDSSGNTIYF.